This T cell receptor (beta chain) originates from a study of blood T cell repertoires in COVID-19. Overall study context: Sites across the United States, Italy and Spain contributed samples from acute and convalescent COVID-19. T cells, B-cell-depleted T cells, or PBMCs supplied cDNA or gDNA.

In the original workflow: Amplified reference gene primers provided the basis for estimating nucleated cell counts. Some clones are missing from TCRdb's copy, which holds only in-frame ones; the method was immunoSEQ multiplex PCR. Clone size and the V and J calls come from that table; the DNA yielded D and trimming. Among roughly 140,000 clones listed, 88% were seen once. CDR3 size: 13 residues. Germline assignment: CDR1 MGHRA and CDR2 YSYEKL. J was trimmed by 7 bases and V by 4 bases; bases with no gene match: 4. The sample taken for sequencing was peripheral blood. This sequence originates from a woman between 45 and 60 years old with acute or convalescent COVID-19. The J gene is TRBJ1-1, the V gene TRBV4-1, with 9 bases matching TRBD1. The CDR3: CASSRGTGSEAFF. Here the CDR3 DNA reads TGCGCCAGCAGCCGAGGGACAGGGAGTGAAGCTTTCTTT.